This T cell receptor (beta chain) was sequenced during a study of T cell responses to AZD1222 COVID-19 vaccine. Points from the study as a whole: Only a handful of AZD1222 recipients tested seropositive at baseline. The repertoires were collected only after the peak T cell response. A rise in Spike-specific TCR breadth and depth followed two AZD1222 doses. As reported, nearly half of all spike-specific TCRs target variant regions that are unmutated.

Method: immunoSEQ multiplex PCR; TCRdb's copy keeps in-frame clones and lacks some. The sample has about 81,000 clones; just over 90% are singletons. Trimming took 1 base from V and 5 from J, leaving 17 bases between them. Germline V gene data show CDR1 as SQVTM and CDR2 as ANQGSEA. CDR3 size: 16 residues. To note about this clone: The antigen is unknown.

The V gene is TRBV29-1, the J gene TRBJ2-2; D gene unclear. This TCR was sampled from an adult who received the AZD1222 COVID-19 vaccine. Sequences were derived from peripheral blood, sampled 28 days after the second AZD1222 dose. The CDR3 sequence is CSVEGNRAGRTGELFF. The CDR3 coding sequence is TGCAGCGTTGAAGGAAATAGGGCAGGTCGGACCGGGGAGCTGTTTTTT.